This note documents a single T cell receptor beta chain sequence. The data are from a study of blood T cell repertoires in COVID-19. The wider study: Sites in the United States, Italy and Spain provided acute and convalescent COVID-19 samples. Sources were T cells, B-cell-depleted T cells, or PBMCs; the material itself was cDNA or gDNA.

Original data processing: Estimation of nucleated cell counts relied on the amplification of reference gene primers. Measured with immunoSEQ multiplex PCR; TCRdb has only the in-frame clones, and not every one. V, J and clone size were drawn from that table, and D and trimming were deduced from the DNA. Here the sample spans approximately 180,000 clones, about 84% being singletons. This CDR3 contains 18 residues. Germline V gene sequence: CDR1 KGHSH, CDR2 LQKENI. The V gene lost 3 bases and the J gene lost 2 bases, with 21 bases spanning the gap. This receptor was identified in a person between 65 and 79 years old with COVID-19, enrolled during active disease. The chain carries TRBV18 and TRBJ2-3; D possibly corresponds to TRBD1 (5 bases). Sequenced material: peripheral blood. The CDR3 protein is CASSPPPVGLGPTDTQYF. The CDR3 DNA sequence: TGTGCCAGCTCACCCCCGCCAGTCGGGTTGGGGCCCACAGATACGCAGTATTTT. Drawing the rest from reference TRBV18 and TRBJ2-3, the complete variable domain is NAGVMQNPRHLVRRRGQEARLRCSPMKGHSHVYWYRQLPEEGLKFMVYLQKENIIDESGMPKERFSAEFPKEGPSILRIQQVVRGDSAAYFCASSPPPVGLGPTDTQYFGPGTRLTVL.